The entry below gives a single T cell receptor beta chain sequence along with its context. Its target is unknown. The germline V gene has CDR1 SGHVS and CDR2 FQNEAQ. There are 18 residues in the CDR3. Trimming at V came to 4 bases and at J to 2 bases, leaving 13 bases not matched to a gene. The assay was immunoSEQ multiplex PCR, and TCRdb's table has in-frame clones only and misses some. The sample yields about 140,000 clones, nearly 95% seen once. This specimen comes from a study of CD4+ T cells in melanoma. Regarding the study as a whole: Diverse differentiation states were reported for melanoma neoantigen-specific CD4+ T cells.

This sequence originates from a human donor with melanoma. This sequence joins TRBV7-8 and TRBJ1-3; TRBD1 matches at 8 bases. The CDR3 loop reads CASSSLTGQGAAGNTIYF. The CDR3 DNA sequence: TGTGCCAGCAGCTCCTTAACTGGACAGGGAGCAGCTGGAAACACCATATATTTT.